These 6 T cell receptor beta chains originate from one sample sequenced in a study of control samples from healthy donors and cancer patients. Data came from immunoSEQ multiplex PCR; TCRdb stores just in-frame clones and leaves some out. The sample lists roughly 130,000 clones; 85% to 95% were seen once. Source material: PBMCs. These receptors all stem from a man over 45 with head and neck cancer.

The V and J genes are TRBV12-3 or TRBV12-4 and TRBJ2-5, with D unresolved. V was clipped by 2 bases and J by 5 bases, with 6 bases between them. This CDR3 is 12 amino acids long. As DNA, the CDR3 is TGTGCCAGCAGTTTACGTTCGGAGACCCAGTACTTC. It is translated as CASSLRSETQYF.

The chain is built from TRBV28 and TRBJ2-3, with a weak D call TRBD1 (6 bases). Trimming took 6 bases from V and 1 from J, leaving 11 bases between them. The CDR3 sequence is 14 residues long. Germline CDR1 reads MDHEN; CDR2 reads SYDVKM. Here the CDR3 reads CASRAAGGTDTQYF. CDR3 sequence (DNA): TGTGCCAGCAGAGCGGCAGGGGGCACAGATACGCAGTATTTT. Complete variable domain (other parts from reference TRBV28 and TRBJ2-3): DVKVTQSSRYLVKRTGEKVFLECVQDMDHENMFWYRQDPGLGLRLIYFSYDVKMKEKGDIPEGYSVSREKKERFSLILESASTNQTSMYLCASRAAGGTDTQYFGPGTRLTVL.

The chain has TRBV7-9 and TRBJ1-2; D is unclear. The CDR3 covers 14 residues. The V and J ends lost 2 bases and 2 bases respectively, with 9 bases between them. CDR1 and CDR2 from the germline V gene are SEHNR and FQNEAQ (reference sequence). CDR3 DNA sequence: TGTGCCAGCAGCTTAACCGGGGTGAACTATGGCTACACCTTC. Protein: CASSLTGVNYGYTF.

V is TRBV19 and J is TRBJ2-3; tentatively, D is TRBD1 or TRBD2 (6 bases each). Germline V gene lookup returns CDR1 LNHDA and CDR2 SQIVND (reference sequence). V was cut by 7 bases and J by 2 bases, with 16 bases left in between. This CDR3 region has 15 residues. Here the CDR3 DNA reads TGTGCCAGTATGCCCGCCCGGGGGCTCACAGATACGCAGTATTTT. Translated: CASMPARGLTDTQYF.

This clone was found once. The chain links TRBV10-2 to TRBJ1-1; D unresolved. The ends were cut back, 4 bases at V and 0 bases at J, with 21 bases in the middle. The CDR3 is 18 amino acids. Germline V CDR1 and CDR2: WSHSY, SAAADI. CDR3 protein: CASSAGRGWLGMNTEAFF. The CDR3 DNA reads as TGCGCCAGCAGTGCGGGAAGAGGTTGGTTGGGGATGAACACTGAAGCTTTCTTT.

The chain is built from TRBV14 and TRBJ2-3; TRBD2 matches at 9 bases. Germline CDR1 and CDR2: SGHDN and FVKESK. The junction had 4 bases not matched to a gene; V was cut back by 1 base and J by 5 bases. This CDR3 is 15 amino acids long. Written as DNA, the CDR3 is TGTGCCAGCAGCCAAGGGGGACTAGCTCGAGATACGCAGTATTTT. As protein: CASSQGGLARDTQYF.